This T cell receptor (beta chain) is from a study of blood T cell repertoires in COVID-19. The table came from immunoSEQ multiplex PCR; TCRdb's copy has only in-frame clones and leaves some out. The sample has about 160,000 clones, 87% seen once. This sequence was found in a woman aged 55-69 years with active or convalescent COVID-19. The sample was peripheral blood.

CDR3 in amino acids: CASSWGLGSLETQYF. The CDR3 DNA reads TGCGCCAGCAGTTGGGGACTAGGGTCCCTGGAGACCCAGTACTTC. The rearrangement uses TRBV10-2 and TRBJ2-5, with 8 positions matching TRBD2. CDR1 is WSHSY and CDR2 is SAAADI in the germline V gene. The CDR3 spans 15 residues. V dropped 5 bases and J dropped 5; count of bases not matched to a gene: 10.